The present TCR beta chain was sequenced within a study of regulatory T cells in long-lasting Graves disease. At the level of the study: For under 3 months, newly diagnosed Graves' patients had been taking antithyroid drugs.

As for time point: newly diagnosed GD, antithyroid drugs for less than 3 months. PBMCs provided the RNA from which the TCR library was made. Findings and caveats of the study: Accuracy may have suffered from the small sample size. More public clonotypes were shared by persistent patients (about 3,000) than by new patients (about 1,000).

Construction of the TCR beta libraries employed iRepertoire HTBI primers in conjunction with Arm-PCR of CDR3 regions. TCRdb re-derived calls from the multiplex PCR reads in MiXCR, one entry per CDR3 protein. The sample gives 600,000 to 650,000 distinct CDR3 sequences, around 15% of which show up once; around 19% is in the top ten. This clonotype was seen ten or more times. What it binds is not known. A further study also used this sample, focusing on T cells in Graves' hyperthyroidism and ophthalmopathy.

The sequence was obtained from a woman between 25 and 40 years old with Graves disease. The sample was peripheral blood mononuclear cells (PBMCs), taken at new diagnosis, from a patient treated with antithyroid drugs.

The CDR3 loop is CASSRPAGGTHNEQFF. DNA of the CDR3: TGTGCCAGCAGCCGGCCGGCGGGAGGGACCCATAATGAGCAGTTCTTC. The rearrangement links TRBV3-1 to TRBJ2-1; TRBD2 matches 9 bases. Germline CDR1 and CDR2: LGHDT and YNNKEL (reference sequence). The CDR3 is 16 residues long. The trim removed 4 bases at V and 7 bases at J, leaving 11 bases unmatched.